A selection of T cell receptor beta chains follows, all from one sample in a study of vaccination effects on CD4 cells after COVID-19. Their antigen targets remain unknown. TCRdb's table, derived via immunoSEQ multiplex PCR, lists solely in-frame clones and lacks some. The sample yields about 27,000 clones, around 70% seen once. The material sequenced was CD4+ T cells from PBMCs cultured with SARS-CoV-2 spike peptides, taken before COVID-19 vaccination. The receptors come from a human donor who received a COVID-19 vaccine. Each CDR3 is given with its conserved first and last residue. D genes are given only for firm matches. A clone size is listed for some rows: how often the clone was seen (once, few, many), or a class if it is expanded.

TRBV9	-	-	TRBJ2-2	CASSVDPTGELFF	TGTGCCAGCAGCGTAGACCCGACCGGGGAGCTGTTTTTT
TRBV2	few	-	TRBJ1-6	CAGHRVGASPLHF	TGTGCCGGCCACAGGGTAGGGGCTTCACCCCTCCACTTT
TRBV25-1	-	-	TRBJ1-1	CASLRGNTEAFF	TGTGCCAGTTTACGTGGGAACACTGAAGCTTTCTTT
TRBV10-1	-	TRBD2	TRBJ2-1	CASNRLAGGDEQFF	TGCGCCAGCAACAGACTAGCGGGAGGGGATGAGCAGTTCTTC
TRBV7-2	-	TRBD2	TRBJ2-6	CASSLAGGGAVGANVLTF	TGTGCCAGCAGCTTAGCTGGCGGGGGGGCGGTTGGGGCCAACGTCCTGACTTTC
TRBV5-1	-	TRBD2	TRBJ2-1	CASSFYGLAGGGEQFF	TGCGCCAGCAGCTTCTATGGACTAGCGGGAGGGGGCGAGCAGTTCTTC
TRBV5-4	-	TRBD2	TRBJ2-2	CASSLAGLAGGRRTGELFF	TGTGCCAGCAGCTTGGCCGGGTTAGCGGGGGGGCGTCGCACCGGGGAGCTGTTTTTT
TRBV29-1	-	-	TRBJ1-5	CSVRDIGQPQHF	TGCAGCGTCCGGGACATCGGCCAGCCCCAGCATTTT
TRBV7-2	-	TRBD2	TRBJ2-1	CASSWLAGSYNEQFF	TGTGCCAGCAGCTGGCTAGCGGGGTCCTACAATGAGCAGTTCTTC
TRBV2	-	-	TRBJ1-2	CASSEDPVVYGYTF	TGTGCCAGCAGTGAAGATCCAGTCGTCTATGGCTACACCTTC
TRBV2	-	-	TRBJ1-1	CASSRTEGNTEAFF	TGTGCCAGCTCACGAACGGAAGGGAACACTGAAGCTTTCTTT
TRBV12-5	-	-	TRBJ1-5	CASGSSSYPSNGNQPQHF	TGTGCTAGTGGTTCCTCCTCATACCCTAGTAATGGCAATCAGCCCCAGCATTTT
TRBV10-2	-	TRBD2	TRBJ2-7	CASSESNSGSPNYEQYF	TGCGCCAGCAGTGAGTCGAATAGCGGGAGCCCCAACTACGAGCAGTACTTC
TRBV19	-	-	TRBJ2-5	CATTPQGRRQETQYF	TGTGCCACCACCCCCCAAGGAAGGAGACAAGAGACCCAGTACTTC
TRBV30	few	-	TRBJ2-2	CAWNLGSGELFF	TGTGCCTGGAATTTGGGTAGCGGGGAGCTGTTTTTT
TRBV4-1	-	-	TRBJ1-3	CASSHPGVRNTIYF	TGCGCCAGCAGCCACCCAGGGGTGCGAAACACCATATATTTT
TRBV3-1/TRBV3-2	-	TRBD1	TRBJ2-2	CASSNRDRLLGELFF	TGTGCCAGCAGCAACCGGGACAGGCTTTTAGGGGAGCTGTTTTTT
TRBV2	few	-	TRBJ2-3	CASMGDTQYF	TGTGCCAGCATGGGAGATACGCAGTATTTT
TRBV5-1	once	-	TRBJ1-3	CASSLDGVGSGNTIYF	TGCGCCAGCAGCTTGGACGGGGTGGGCTCTGGAAACACCATATATTTT
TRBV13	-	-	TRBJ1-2	CASSPNPPFEGRYGYTF	TGTGCCAGCAGCCCTAATCCCCCCTTTGAGGGACGCTATGGCTACACCTTC
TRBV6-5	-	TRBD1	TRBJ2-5	CASSRGQGVQETQYF	TGTGCCAGCAGTAGGGGACAGGGGGTTCAAGAGACCCAGTACTTC
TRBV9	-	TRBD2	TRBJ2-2	CASSKDGGRVTGELFF	TGTGCCAGCAGCAAAGACGGCGGGAGGGTCACCGGGGAGCTGTTTTTT
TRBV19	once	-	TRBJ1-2	CASRGPGGARYGYTF	TGTGCCAGTAGGGGTCCCGGGGGCGCCCGTTATGGCTACACCTTC
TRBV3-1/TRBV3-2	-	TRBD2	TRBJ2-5	CASSHTSGGRFSETQYF	TGTGCCAGCAGCCACACTAGCGGGGGGCGGTTTTCGGAGACCCAGTACTTC
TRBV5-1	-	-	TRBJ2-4	CASGDAKNIQYF	TGCGCCAGCGGGGATGCCAAAAACATTCAGTACTTC
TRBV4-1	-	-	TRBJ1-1	CASSQPWGRKEATEAFF	TGCGCCAGCAGCCAACCTTGGGGGCGGAAGGAGGCCACTGAAGCTTTCTTT
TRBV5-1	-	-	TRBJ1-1	CASSYGRLNTEAFF	TGCGCCAGCAGCTACGGACGGTTGAACACTGAAGCTTTCTTT
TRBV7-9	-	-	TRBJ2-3	CASSQPLRLPHIDTQYF	TGTGCCAGCAGCCAACCCCTTAGGCTCCCACATATAGATACGCAGTATTTT
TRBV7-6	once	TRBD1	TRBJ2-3	CASSLAGTATDTQYF	TGTGCCAGCAGCTTAGCGGGGACAGCCACAGATACGCAGTATTTT
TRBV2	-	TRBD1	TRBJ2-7	CASSDPGGLSSYEQYF	TGTGCCAGCAGTGATCCAGGGGGTCTAAGCTCCTACGAGCAGTACTTC
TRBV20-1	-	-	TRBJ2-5	CSATEPGRQTQYF	TGCAGTGCTACTGAGCCTGGAAGGCAGACCCAGTACTTC
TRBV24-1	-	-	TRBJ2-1	CATSSWGPSSYNEQFF	TGTGCCACCAGTTCATGGGGGCCGAGCTCCTACAATGAGCAGTTCTTC
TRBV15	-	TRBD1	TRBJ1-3	CATSRGDRGSGNTIYF	TGTGCCACCAGCAGAGGGGACAGGGGCTCTGGAAACACCATATATTTT
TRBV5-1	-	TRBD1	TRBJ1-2	CASSYTGGRNGYTF	TGCGCCAGCAGCTATACAGGGGGGAGAAATGGCTACACCTTC
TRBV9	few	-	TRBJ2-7	CATSWYEGIYEQYF	TGTGCCACCAGCTGGTACGAAGGGATCTACGAGCAGTACTTC
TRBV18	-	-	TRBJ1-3	CASSSQTSISGNTIYF	TGTGCCAGCTCAAGCCAGACGTCAATCTCTGGAAACACCATATATTTT
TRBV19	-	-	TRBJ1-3	CASRTDGGNWFSENTIYF	TGTGCCAGTAGGACGGACGGGGGAAATTGGTTTTCGGAAAACACCATATATTTT
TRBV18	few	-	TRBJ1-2	CASSPGTGYTF	TGTGCCAGCTCACCAGGAACCGGCTACACCTTC
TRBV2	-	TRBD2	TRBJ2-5	CASSPTSGSVGETQYF	TGTGCCAGCAGTCCCACTAGCGGGTCGGTAGGAGAGACCCAGTACTTC
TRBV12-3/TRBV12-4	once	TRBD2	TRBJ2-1	CASSLATSGEQFF	TGTGCCAGCAGTTTAGCGACTAGCGGAGAGCAGTTCTTC
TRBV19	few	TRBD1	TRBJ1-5	CATSNQGGGGNQPQHF	TGTGCCACCTCAAATCAAGGGGGCGGTGGCAATCAGCCCCAGCATTTT
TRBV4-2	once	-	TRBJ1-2	CASSQEGPLGYTF	TGTGCCAGCAGCCAAGAGGGTCCTCTAGGCTACACCTTC
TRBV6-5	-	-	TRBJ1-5	CASRVYQNQPQHF	TGTGCCAGCAGGGTATACCAAAATCAGCCCCAGCATTTT
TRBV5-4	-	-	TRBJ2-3	CASSSVGQTDTQYF	TGTGCCAGCAGCTCGGTAGGACAGACAGATACGCAGTATTTT
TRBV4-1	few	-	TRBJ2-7	CASSQVFGQRSLHEQYF	TGCGCCAGCAGCCAAGTATTCGGTCAACGATCTCTACACGAGCAGTACTTC
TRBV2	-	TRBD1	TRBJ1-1	CASKTSGGEAFF	TGTGCCAGCAAAACCTCAGGGGGAGAAGCTTTCTTT
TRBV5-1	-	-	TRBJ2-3	CASTALASTDTQYF	TGCGCCAGCACCGCACTCGCTAGCACAGATACGCAGTATTTT
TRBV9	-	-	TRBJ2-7	CASSLGPKYYEQYF	TGTGCCAGCAGCTTAGGGCCCAAGTACTACGAGCAGTACTTC
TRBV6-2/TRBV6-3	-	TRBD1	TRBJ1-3	CASSRQGTIYF	TGTGCCAGCAGTCGACAGGGGACCATATATTTT
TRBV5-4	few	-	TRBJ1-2	CASSSQGDGGYTF	TGTGCCAGCAGTTCGCAAGGAGACGGCGGCTACACCTTC
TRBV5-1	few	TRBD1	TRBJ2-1	CASSLEGDSNEQFF	TGCGCCAGCAGCTTGGAAGGGGACAGCAATGAGCAGTTCTTC
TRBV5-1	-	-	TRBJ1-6	CASSLDRVVNSPLHF	TGCGCCAGCAGCTTGGACAGGGTAGTGAATTCACCCCTCCACTTT
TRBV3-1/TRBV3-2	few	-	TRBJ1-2	CASSQVRGRGYGYTF	TGTGCCAGCAGCCAAGTACGGGGGCGCGGCTATGGCTACACCTTC
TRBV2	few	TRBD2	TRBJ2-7	CASRARPSGSYEQYF	TGTGCCAGCAGGGCCAGGCCTAGCGGAAGCTACGAGCAGTACTTC
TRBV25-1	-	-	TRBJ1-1	CASSESRQVHTEAFF	TGTGCCAGCAGTGAATCCCGACAGGTCCACACTGAAGCTTTCTTT